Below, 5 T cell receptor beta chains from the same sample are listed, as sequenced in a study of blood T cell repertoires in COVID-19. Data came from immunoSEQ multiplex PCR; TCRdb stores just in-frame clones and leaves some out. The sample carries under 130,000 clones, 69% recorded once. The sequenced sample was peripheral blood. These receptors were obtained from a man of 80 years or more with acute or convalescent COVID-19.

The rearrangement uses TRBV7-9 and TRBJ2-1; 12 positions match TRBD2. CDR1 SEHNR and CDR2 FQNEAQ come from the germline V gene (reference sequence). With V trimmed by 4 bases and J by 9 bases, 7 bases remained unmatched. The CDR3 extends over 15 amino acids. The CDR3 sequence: CASSSGLAGTGEQFF. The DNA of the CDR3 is TGTGCCAGCAGCTCAGGACTAGCGGGAACGGGTGAGCAGTTCTTC.

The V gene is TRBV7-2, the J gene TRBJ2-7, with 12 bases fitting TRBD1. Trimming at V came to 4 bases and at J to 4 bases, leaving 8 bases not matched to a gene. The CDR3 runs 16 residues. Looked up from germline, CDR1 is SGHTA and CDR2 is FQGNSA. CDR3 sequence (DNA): TGTGCCAGCAGCTCCTTCCGGGACAGGGGGCTATACGAGCAGTACTTC. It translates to CASSSFRDRGLYEQYF.

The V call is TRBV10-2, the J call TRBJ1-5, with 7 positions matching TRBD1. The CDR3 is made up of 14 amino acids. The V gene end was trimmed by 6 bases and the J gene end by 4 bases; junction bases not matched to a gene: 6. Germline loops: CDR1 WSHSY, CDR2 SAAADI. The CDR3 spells CASREGQLNQPQHF. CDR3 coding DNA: TGCGCCAGCAGGGAGGGACAGCTAAATCAGCCCCAGCATTTT.

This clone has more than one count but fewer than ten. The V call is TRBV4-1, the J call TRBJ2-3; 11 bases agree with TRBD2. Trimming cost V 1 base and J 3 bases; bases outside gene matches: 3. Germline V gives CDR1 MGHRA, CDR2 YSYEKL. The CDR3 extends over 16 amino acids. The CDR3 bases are TGCGCCAGCAGCCAAGCCCTAGCGGGAGGAACAGATACGCAGTATTTT. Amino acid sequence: CASSQALAGGTDTQYF.

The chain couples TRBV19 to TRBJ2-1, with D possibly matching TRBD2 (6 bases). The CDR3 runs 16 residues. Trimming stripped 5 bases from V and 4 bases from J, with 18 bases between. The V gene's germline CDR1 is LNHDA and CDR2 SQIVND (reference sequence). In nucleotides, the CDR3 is TGTGCCAGTAGTTCGGCGGGGCGGCTATTGTACAATGAGCAGTTCTTC. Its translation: CASSSAGRLLYNEQFF.